The TCR beta chain under discussion was sequenced for a study of metastatic and nonmetastatic thyroid tumors. On the study more broadly: Repertoires of blood and of tissue (tumor or nodule) from malignant and benign thyroid patients were compared. Study-level results: It was reported that TCR beta diversity was significantly higher in malignant thyroid tumors than benign nodules, in blood and tumor.

Among the patients, none had received any treatment before thyroid surgery. The germline V and J ends were trimmed by 6 bases and 8 bases, with 13 bases remaining between them. The length of the CDR3 is 12 residues. Relative to its sample, this clone is medium-sized (0.01 to 0.1%). Antigen specificity is unknown. TCRdb used MiXCR to call clones anew from the PCR reads. The sample has around 15,000 clones, approximately 35% seen once. The TCR sequence derives from a male donor with papillary thyroid cancer or a benign thyroid nodule (not recorded which). Some clones in this sample may be carry-over from other donors' samples. The J gene is TRBJ1-2, the V gene TRBV12-3 or TRBV12-4; TRBD1 might be the D (6 bases). Sequenced sample: tumor tissue. The CDR3 region has the DNA TGTGCCAGCAGCCCTACAGGGTACGGCTACACCTTC. Its protein is CASSPTGYGYTF.